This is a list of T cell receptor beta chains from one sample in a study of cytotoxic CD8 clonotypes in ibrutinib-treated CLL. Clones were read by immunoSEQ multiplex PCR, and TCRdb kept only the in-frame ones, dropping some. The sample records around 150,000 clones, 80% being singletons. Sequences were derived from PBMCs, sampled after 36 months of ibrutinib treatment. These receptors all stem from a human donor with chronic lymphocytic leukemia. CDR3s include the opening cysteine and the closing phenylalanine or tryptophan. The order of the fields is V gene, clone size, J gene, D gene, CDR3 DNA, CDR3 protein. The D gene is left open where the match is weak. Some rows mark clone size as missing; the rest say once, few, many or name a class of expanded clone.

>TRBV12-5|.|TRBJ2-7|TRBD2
TGTGCTAGTGGTTTGGTCCCACCCTGGGCTAGCGGGAGGGCCTACGAGCAGTACTTC
CASGLVPPWASGRAYEQYF
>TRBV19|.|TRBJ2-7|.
TGTGCCAGTAGTATTCGGGCAGGGGCCGAGCAGTACTTC
CASSIRAGAEQYF
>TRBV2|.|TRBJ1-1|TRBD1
TGTGCCAGCATTACAGGGGGGTACACTGAAGCTTTCTTT
CASITGGYTEAFF
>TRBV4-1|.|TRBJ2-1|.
TGCGCCAGCAGCCATTCCGGGGCTGGGCAGTTCTTC
CASSHSGAGQFF
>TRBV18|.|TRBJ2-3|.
TGTGCCAGCTCACCACCGATTGTAAGCGCAGATACGCAGTATTTT
CASSPPIVSADTQYF
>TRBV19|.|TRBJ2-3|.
TGTGCCAGTAGTACCCAAGAGGGAATTTGGGATACGCAGTATTTT
CASSTQEGIWDTQYF
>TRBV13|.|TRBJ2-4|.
TGTGCCAGCAGCTCCTTAGACCTAGCCAAAAACATTCAGTACTTC
CASSSLDLAKNIQYF
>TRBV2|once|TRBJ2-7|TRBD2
TGTGCCAGCAGTGCGTCCAGCGGGATTTACGAGCAGTACTTC
CASSASSGIYEQYF
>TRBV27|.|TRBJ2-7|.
TGTGCCAGCAGTTTAAGGGGGACCTTGGAGCAGTACTTC
CASSLRGTLEQYF
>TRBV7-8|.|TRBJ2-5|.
TGTGCCAGCAGCCCCGTTGTAGGGCGCCGCCAAGAGACCCAGTACTTC
CASSPVVGRRQETQYF
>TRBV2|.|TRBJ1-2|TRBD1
TGTGCCAGCAATCCTATGACAGGGAATGGCTACACCTTC
CASNPMTGNGYTF
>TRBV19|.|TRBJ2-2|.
TGTGCCAGTAGTAACCCAATCTTGATGGACACCGGGGAGCTGTTTTTT
CASSNPILMDTGELFF
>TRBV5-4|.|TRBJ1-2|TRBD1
TGTGCCAGCAGCTTGGATACAGGGGGCTACTATGGCTACACCTTC
CASSLDTGGYYGYTF
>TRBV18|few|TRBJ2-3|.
TGTGCCAGCTCACCTTGGGGACGCACAGATACGCAGTATTTT
CASSPWGRTDTQYF
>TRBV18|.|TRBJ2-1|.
TGTGCCAGCTCACCAAAGATTAGCTCCTACAATGAGCAGTTCTTC
CASSPKISSYNEQFF
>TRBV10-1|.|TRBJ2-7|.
TGCGCCAGCAGTGAGTCGGGGACGGTCACCTACGAGCAGTACTTC
CASSESGTVTYEQYF
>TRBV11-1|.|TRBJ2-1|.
TGTGCCAGCAGCTTAGAGGACTTTGAGCAGTTCTTC
CASSLEDFEQFF
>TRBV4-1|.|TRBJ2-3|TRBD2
TGCGCCAGCAGCCCACTAGCGGGAGGGGCAGATACGCAGTATTTT
CASSPLAGGADTQYF
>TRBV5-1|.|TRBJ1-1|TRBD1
TGCGCCAGCAGCCCTGACAGGGGCGGAGAACACACTGAAGCTTTCTTT
CASSPDRGGEHTEAFF
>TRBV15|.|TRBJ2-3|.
TGTGCCACCAGCAGAACGACGCGGAGCACAGATACGCAGTATTTT
CATSRTTRSTDTQYF
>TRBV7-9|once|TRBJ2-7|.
TGTGCCAGCACCTTAGGCCAAGGTGAGCAGTACTTC
CASTLGQGEQYF
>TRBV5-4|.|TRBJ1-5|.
TGTGCCAGCAGCCGAGGGATCAATCAGCCCCAGCATTTT
CASSRGINQPQHF
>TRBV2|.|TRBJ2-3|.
TGTGCCACCCTCGCGGCAGGGTCAGGCCGAGATACGCAGTATTTT
CATLAAGSGRDTQYF
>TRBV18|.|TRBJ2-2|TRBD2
TGTGCCAGCTCGCCAACAGGAGCGGGAGGATACACCGGGGAGCTGTTTTTT
CASSPTGAGGYTGELFF
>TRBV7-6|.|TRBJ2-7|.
TGTGCCAGCAGCGGAGGGACAGCCTACGAGCAGTACTTC
CASSGGTAYEQYF
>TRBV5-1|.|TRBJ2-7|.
TGCGCCAGCAGCTTGGGCGGCCGTCCTATTACCTACGAGCAGTACTTC
CASSLGGRPITYEQYF
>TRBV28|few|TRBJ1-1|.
TGTGCCAGCAGTCAGACCCCGGAGAGGGGCACTGAAGCTTTCTTT
CASSQTPERGTEAFF
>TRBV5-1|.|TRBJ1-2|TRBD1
TGCGCCAGCAGCTTGAACGTGCAAGACAGGGCAGGCTACACCTTC
CASSLNVQDRAGYTF
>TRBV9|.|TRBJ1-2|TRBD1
TGTGCCAGCAGCACCCCGGGACAGAGCCTCTATGGCTACACCTTC
CASSTPGQSLYGYTF
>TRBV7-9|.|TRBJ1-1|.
TGTGCCAGCAGCTTAGCCGGAAGGGGTACTGAAGCTTTCTTT
CASSLAGRGTEAFF
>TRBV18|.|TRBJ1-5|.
TGTGCCAGCTCACCCCCCGGAGCCGGGTATCAGCCCCAGCATTTT
CASSPPGAGYQPQHF
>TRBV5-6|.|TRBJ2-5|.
TGTGCCAGCAGCTTGGATACGGGGCTGGGCCAAGAGACCCAGTACTTC
CASSLDTGLGQETQYF
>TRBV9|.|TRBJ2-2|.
TGTGCCAGCAGCGTAGTGCGGGGTTTCAGGGCCGGGGAGCTGTTTTTT
CASSVVRGFRAGELFF
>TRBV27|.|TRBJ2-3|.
TGTGCCAGCAGTCCCATAGCGACAGATACGCAGTATTTT
CASSPIATDTQYF
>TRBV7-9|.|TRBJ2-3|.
TGTGCTAGCCATTGGGATACTACAGCGACGAGCACAGATACGCAGTATTTT
CASHWDTTATSTDTQYF
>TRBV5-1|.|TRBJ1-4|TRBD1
TGCGCCAGCAGCACCTTGGACAGGGAAAAACTGTTTTTT
CASSTLDREKLFF
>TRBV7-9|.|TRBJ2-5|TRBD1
TGTGCCAGCAGCTCCCTCTGGACGGGGACAGGGGGCCTTGGAGAGACCCAGTACTTC
CASSSLWTGTGGLGETQYF
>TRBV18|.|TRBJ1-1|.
TGTGCCAGCTCACCAACAGACAGGATGAACACTGAAGCTTTCTTT
CASSPTDRMNTEAFF
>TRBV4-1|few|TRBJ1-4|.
TGCGCCAGCAGCCCAGTCAGCCGGGCAACTAATGAAAAACTGTTTTTT
CASSPVSRATNEKLFF
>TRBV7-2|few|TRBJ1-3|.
TGTGCCAGCAGCCGGGTTGGGGGTTCTGGAAACACCATATATTTT
CASSRVGGSGNTIYF
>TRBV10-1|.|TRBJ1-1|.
TGCGCCAGCAGTGTACAGGGAAAGAACACTGAAGCTTTCTTT
CASSVQGKNTEAFF